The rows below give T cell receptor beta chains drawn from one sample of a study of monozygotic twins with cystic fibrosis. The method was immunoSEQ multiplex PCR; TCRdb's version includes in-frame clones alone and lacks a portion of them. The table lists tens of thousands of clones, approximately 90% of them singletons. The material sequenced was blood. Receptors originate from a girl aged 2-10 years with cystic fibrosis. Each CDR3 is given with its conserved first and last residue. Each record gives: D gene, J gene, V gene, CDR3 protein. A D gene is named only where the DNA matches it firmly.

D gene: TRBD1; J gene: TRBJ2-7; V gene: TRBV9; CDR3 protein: CASSSTGTGPYEQYF
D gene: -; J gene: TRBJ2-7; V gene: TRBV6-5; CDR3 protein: CASSSSAGYEQYF
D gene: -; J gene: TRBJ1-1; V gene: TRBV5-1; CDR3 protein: CASSLEGFTEAFF
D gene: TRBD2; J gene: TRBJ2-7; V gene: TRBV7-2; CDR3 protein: CASSLTDGLAGGEQYF
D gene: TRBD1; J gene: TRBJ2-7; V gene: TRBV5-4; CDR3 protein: CASSPDRGRSSYGYEQYF
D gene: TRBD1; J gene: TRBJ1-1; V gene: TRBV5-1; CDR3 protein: CASSIRQGATTEAFF
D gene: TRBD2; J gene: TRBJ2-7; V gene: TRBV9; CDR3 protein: CASSLGTSFGEQYF
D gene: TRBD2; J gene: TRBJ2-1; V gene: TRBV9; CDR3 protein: CASSVGQSGVYNEQFF
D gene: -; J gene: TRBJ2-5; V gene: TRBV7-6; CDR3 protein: CASSCRLSGLTVETQYF
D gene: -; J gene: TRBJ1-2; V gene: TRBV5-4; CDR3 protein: CASSPLTGNYGYTF
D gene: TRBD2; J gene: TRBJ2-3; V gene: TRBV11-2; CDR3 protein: CASRQRTSALTDTQYF
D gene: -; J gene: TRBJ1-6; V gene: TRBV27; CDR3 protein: CASSLGSVGSPLHF
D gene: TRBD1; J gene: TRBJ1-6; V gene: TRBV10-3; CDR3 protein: CAIKRQGAWSPLHF
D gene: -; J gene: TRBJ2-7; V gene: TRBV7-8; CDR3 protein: CASSLGGSEQYF
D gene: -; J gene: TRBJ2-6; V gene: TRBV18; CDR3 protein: CASSPVKDSGANVLTF
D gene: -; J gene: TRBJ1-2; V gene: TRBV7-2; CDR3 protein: CASSFGINGYTF
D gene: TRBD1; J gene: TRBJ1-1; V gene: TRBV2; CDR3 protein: CASSRQGADTEAFF
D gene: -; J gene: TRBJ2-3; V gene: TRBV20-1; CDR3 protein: CSAMSDTQYF
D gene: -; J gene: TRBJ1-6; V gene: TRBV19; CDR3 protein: CASSTFSGVLNSSLHF
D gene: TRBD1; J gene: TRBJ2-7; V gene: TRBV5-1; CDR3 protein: CASSFRAGTGEFYEQYF
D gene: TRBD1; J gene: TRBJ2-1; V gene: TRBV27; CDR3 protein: CASSLRQDRGFWYEQFF
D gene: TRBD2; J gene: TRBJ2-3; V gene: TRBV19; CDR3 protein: CASGEAGRDTQYF